Below are 8 T cell receptor beta chains sequenced from a single sample in a study of identical twins. TCRdb processed the 5' RACE reads anew with MiXCR; each CDR3 protein has one entry. In the table there are about 450,000 distinct CDR3 sequences, about 18% of which are singletons. Sequencing used naive T cells sorted from blood. These receptors all stem from a man aged 45-60 years in good health.

The chain joins TRBV5-4 to TRBJ2-3; TRBD1 is a possible D gene (6 bases). The germline gives CDR1 SGHNT, CDR2 YYREEE (reference sequence). This CDR3 is 13 amino acids long. Trimming cost V 8 bases and J 1 base, with 11 bases left between them. The chain's CDR3 is CARGTIGTDTQYF. In DNA, the CDR3 is TGTGCCAGGGGGACAATTGGCACAGATACGCAGTATTTT.

This clonotype has at least ten counts. The chain links TRBV4-1 to TRBJ2-1, with no clear D. The V end lost 5 bases, the J end lost 8 bases, and 13 bases lay between the germline ends. Germline V gene lookup returns CDR1 MGHRA and CDR2 YSYEKL. The CDR3 spans 13 residues. The CDR3 region is CASSDRSGDEQFF. The DNA of the CDR3 is TGCGCCAGCAGCGACCGAAGTGGAGATGAGCAGTTCTTC.

In this sample, this clonotype turned up a few times. V gene TRBV5-1 combines with J gene TRBJ2-7; no firm D call. The CDR3 totals 13 residues. Germline assignment: CDR1 SGHRS and CDR2 YFSETQ. V lost 1 base, J lost 2 bases, and 7 bases lay in between. CDR3 protein: CASSLNQAYEQYF. The CDR3 DNA reads TGCGCCAGCAGCTTGAATCAGGCCTACGAGCAGTACTTC.

The V and J genes are TRBV7-9 and TRBJ2-1, with a tentative D call TRBD1 (6 bases). The V end was cut by 2 bases, the J end by 5 bases, with 16 bases between. Germline CDR1 reads SEHNR; CDR2 reads FQNEAQ (reference sequence). The CDR3 is 16 amino acids. The CDR3 DNA is TGTGCCAGCAGCTTATTCGGGACACCTGCGAACAATGAGCAGTTCTTC. As protein: CASSLFGTPANNEQFF.

The chain recombines TRBV2 with TRBJ2-1, with TRBD2 matching 14 bases. Germline V lookup: CDR1 SNHLY, CDR2 FYNNEI. V was clipped by 5 bases and J by 8 bases; unmatched bases: 11. The CDR3 length is 17 residues. This CDR3 reads CASSFPTSGRVWDEQFF. The DNA of the CDR3 is TGTGCCAGCAGTTTCCCGACTAGCGGGAGGGTGTGGGATGAGCAGTTCTTC. Together with reference TRBV2 and TRBJ2-1, the CDR3 gives the full variable domain: EPEVTQTPSHQVTQMGQEVILRCVPISNHLYFYWYRQILGQKVEFLVSFYNNEISEKSEIFDDQFSVERPDGSNFTLKIRSTKLEDSAMYFCASSFPTSGRVWDEQFFGPGTRLTVL.

This clonotype was observed many times. This sequence joins TRBV2 and TRBJ1-5; 10 bases map to TRBD1. Germline-derived CDR1 and CDR2 are SNHLY and FYNNEI. V lost 5 bases to trimming and J lost 3 bases; unmatched junction nucleotides: 4. The CDR3 spans 15 residues. Written as DNA, the CDR3 is TGTGCCAGCAGTCCCGACAGGGGGCCCAATCAGCCCCAGCATTTT. This codes for CASSPDRGPNQPQHF.

This clonotype was seen repeatedly, ten times or more. The rearrangement links TRBV7-2 to TRBJ2-1; D possibly corresponds to TRBD1 (5 bases). The V gene's germline CDR1 is SGHTA and CDR2 FQGNSA. CDR3 length: 13 amino acids. V lost 0 bases and J lost 9, with 9 bases in between. DNA of the CDR3: TGTGCCAGCAGCTTAGCGGGGCCTATTGAGCAGTTCTTC. Translation gives CASSLAGPIEQFF.

This sequence joins TRBV12-3 or TRBV12-4 and TRBJ1-2; D not resolved. The V gene lost 3 bases and the J gene lost 7 bases, with 9 bases spanning the gap. The CDR3 has 12 amino acids. CDR3 sequence: CASSFPGIGYTF. The CDR3 coding sequence is TGTGCCAGCAGTTTCCCGGGGATTGGCTACACCTTC.